These 2 T cell receptor beta chains were all obtained from the same sample, sequenced in a study of blood T cell repertoires in COVID-19. Clones were sequenced by immunoSEQ multiplex PCR, and TCRdb holds only the in-frame ones, with some missing. The table lists roughly 220,000 clones, roughly 89% of them singletons. The sample consisted of PBMCs or T cells enriched from blood (not recorded which). These receptors were collected from a man aged 25 to 45 who had been exposed to COVID-19.

This chain uses TRBV14 with TRBJ2-1; D perhaps matches TRBD1 (6 bases). Germline V gives CDR1 SGHDN, CDR2 FVKESK. Trimming removed 3 bases at V and 10 bases at J, with 19 bases between. This CDR3 is built from 15 residues. The CDR3 is CASSQGPGERREQFF. The CDR3, as DNA: TGTGCCAGCAGCCAGGGCCCAGGGGAGCGAAGGGAGCAGTTCTTC.

The rearrangement links TRBV5-1 to TRBJ2-3; D remains unclear. CDR3 length equals 15 residues. Per the germline V gene, CDR1 is SGHRS and CDR2 is YFSETQ. Deletions cut 2 bases from V and 0 bases from J, with 10 bases between. The CDR3: CASSLNPTSTDTQYF. CDR3 nucleotides: TGCGCCAGCAGCTTAAACCCCACTAGCACAGATACGCAGTATTTT.